The sequence of this TCR beta chain was determined in a study of cytomegalovirus exposure and HLA in healthy donors. The study, taken as a whole, reports: An analysis that came later showed most CMV-associated TCR beta chains appearing HLA-restricted.

As for this clone: What it recognizes is unknown.

The PCR used 60 Vbeta and 13 Jbeta primers. As originally analysed: Later work found around 80 million unique TCR beta chains, with 10 million to 14 million shared. Here immunoSEQ multiplex PCR was the method, and the copy in TCRdb shows in-frame clones only, minus some. The V and J calls and clone size are taken from that table; D and trimming were inferred from the DNA. Recorded here are 100,000 to 150,000 clones; the top ten clones represent more than 0.9%. The sample comprised PBMCs. This TCR derives from a man aged 18 to 30 in good health and CMV-seronegative.

In DNA, the CDR3 is TGTGCCAGCAGTCACGGGGTGGGGGGGAATCAGCCCCAGCATTTT. Its translation is CASSHGVGGNQPQHF. This sequence joins TRBV6-5 and TRBJ1-5; D might be TRBD1 (5 bases). The V and J ends lost 5 bases and 4 bases respectively, with 15 bases between them. There are 15 residues in the CDR3. Germline values: CDR1 MNHEY, CDR2 SVGAGI.